Listed here are 22 T cell receptor beta chains from one sample, sequenced in a study of T-cell reconstitution after alpha-beta-depleted transplantation in children. Unique molecular identifiers were incorporated into the prepared TCRbeta library. From the PCR reads, TCRdb called clonotypes with MiXCR, one entry per CDR3 protein. Of fewer than 120,000 distinct CDR3 sequences listed, 9% to 12% are singletons. The specimen was PBMCs from the stem cell graft donor, collected from the stem cell graft. The receptors were sampled from a human donor who donated a stem cell graft to a child with acute lymphoblastic leukemia.

This clonotype was picked up many times. The V call is TRBV29-1, the J call TRBJ1-1; no firm D call. The CDR3 runs 11 residues. CDR1 SQVTM and CDR2 ANQGSEA come from the germline V gene. V was trimmed by 1 base and J by 0 bases, leaving 0 bases between them. CDR3 nucleotide sequence: TGCAGCGTTGAAGTGAACACTGAAGCTTTCTTT. It yields the protein CSVEVNTEAFF.

Many counts were recorded for this clonotype. The rearrangement uses TRBV5-6 and TRBJ2-3, with D unresolved. Germline CDR1 reads SGHDT; CDR2 reads YYEEEE. Trimming removed 0 bases at V and 6 bases at J, with 5 bases between. This CDR3 contains 12 residues. The CDR3 nucleotides are TGTGCCAGCAGCTTGGGCGCCGATACGCAGTATTTT. Amino acid sequence: CASSLGADTQYF.

This clonotype was recorded at least ten times. The chain combines TRBV20-1 with TRBJ1-1, with 8 bases that match TRBD1. V shed 0 bases and J 7 bases; nucleotides not matched to a gene: 7. Germline V lookup: CDR1 DFQATT, CDR2 SNEGSKA (reference sequence). The CDR3 has 14 residues. The CDR3 DNA follows: TGCAGTGCTAGAGATAACAGGGGGATTAGTGAAGCTTTCTTT. Amino acids: CSARDNRGISEAFF.

This chain links TRBV7-2 with TRBJ2-7; possibly TRBD2 for D (7 bases). The V end lost 4 bases, the J end lost 6 bases, and 13 bases lay between the germline ends. The CDR3 contains 13 residues. Germline loops: CDR1 SGHTA, CDR2 FQGNSA. The chain's CDR3 is CASSSEGGREQYF. CDR3 bases: TGTGCCAGCAGCTCGGAGGGGGGGCGCGAGCAGTACTTC.

This clonotype was recorded at least ten times. The CDR3 DNA is TGTGCCAGCAGCCAAGAAATGTCTGATACGCAGTATTTT. Amino acid sequence: CASSQEMSDTQYF. The V call is TRBV3-1, the J call TRBJ2-3; no definite D call. The CDR3 is 13 amino acids. Trimming removed 0 bases from V and 6 bases from J, with 7 bases in between. The germline gives CDR1 LGHDT, CDR2 YNNKEL (reference sequence).

This clonotype was seen at least ten times. The V and J genes are TRBV5-1 and TRBJ2-3; no firm D call. The ends were cut back, 0 bases at V and 3 bases at J, with 5 bases in the middle. The CDR3 totals 13 residues. CDR1 is SGHRS and CDR2 is YFSETQ in the germline V gene. The CDR3 loop is CASSLEQTDTQYF. The CDR3 nucleotides read TGCGCCAGCAGCTTGGAACAAACAGATACGCAGTATTTT.

This clonotype has at least ten counts. The chain carries TRBV19 and TRBJ2-2; 9 nucleotides agree with TRBD2. V shed 4 bases, J shed 1 base, and the junction held 7 bases outside the gene matches. Germline values: CDR1 LNHDA, CDR2 SQIVND (reference sequence). CDR3 length: 17 amino acids. CDR3 loop: CASSKPSGDMNTGELFF. For the CDR3, the DNA is TGTGCCAGTAGTAAGCCTAGCGGGGACATGAACACCGGGGAGCTGTTTTTT.

This clonotype was detected ten times or more. V gene TRBV20-1 combines with J gene TRBJ2-7, with D uncertain. Deletions cut 3 bases from V and 5 bases from J, with 11 bases between. Germline CDR1 is DFQATT and CDR2 is SNEGSKA (reference sequence). There are 12 residues in the CDR3. The DNA for the CDR3 is TGCAGTGCTAGCCCGTCTCGAGACGAGCAGTACTTC. This sequence encodes CSASPSRDEQYF.

The rearrangement uses TRBV5-4 and TRBJ2-7, with D uncertain. CDR3 size: 15 residues. V dropped 0 bases and J dropped 2 bases, with 12 bases sitting between them. Germline CDR1 is SGHNT and CDR2 is YYREEE (reference sequence). The CDR3 spells CASSLVPLDPYEQYF. DNA of the CDR3: TGTGCCAGCAGCTTGGTTCCCTTAGATCCCTACGAGCAGTACTTC.

This clonotype was counted ten times or more. CDR3 in amino acids: CASSSSGTAYEQYF. The CDR3 nucleotides read TGCGCCAGCAGCTCCTCCGGGACAGCCTACGAGCAGTACTTC. This chain joins TRBV5-1 and TRBJ2-7, with 7 positions matching TRBD1. Germline V gives CDR1 SGHRS, CDR2 YFSETQ. V lost 3 bases to trimming and J lost 2 bases; unmatched junction nucleotides: 5. The CDR3 spans 14 residues.

There are many counts of this clonotype. The gene calls are TRBV2 and TRBJ1-2, with 7 bases fitting TRBD1. Germline-derived CDR1 and CDR2 are SNHLY and FYNNEI. The CDR3 totals 17 residues. V lost 2 bases and J lost 7; bases outside the gene matches: 16. In nucleotides, the CDR3 is TGTGCCAGCAGTGAACCGGAGGACAGGACCTCAACCGGTGGCTACACCTTC. It is translated as CASSEPEDRTSTGGYTF.

Note on this clonotype: A much larger clone is a single base away; this may be a read error. The V gene is TRBV7-9, the J gene TRBJ2-7; 7 bases line up with TRBD2. Germline values: CDR1 SEHNR, CDR2 FQNEAQ (reference sequence). The CDR3 spans 17 residues. The CDR3, as DNA: TGTTCCAGCAGCTTAAGGGACTACCGCTGGGGTTACTACGAGCAGTACTTC. Translating it yields CSSSLRDYRWGYYEQYF.

This clonotype was detected many times. A much larger clone sits a single nucleotide away, making a read error possible. V usage is TRBV4-3 and J usage is TRBJ2-6, with a weak D call TRBD1 (6 bases). The CDR3 covers 16 residues. The germline V gene encodes CDR1 LGHNA and CDR2 YSLEER. CDR3 sequence reads: CASSQDAGAGANGLTF. The CDR3 region has the DNA TGCGCCAGCAGCCAAGATGCAGGGGCTGGGGCCAACGGCCTGACTTTC.

Ten or more counts support this clonotype. The chain joins TRBV6-1 to TRBJ1-6; tentative D call: TRBD1 (5 bases). Per germline, CDR1 MNHNS and CDR2 SASEGT. CDR3 size: 14 residues. With 8 bases removed from V and 8 bases from J, the gap between germline ends came to 16 bases. The CDR3 sequence is CASASRWGDSPLHF. The CDR3 DNA reads TGTGCCAGCGCCTCCCGATGGGGGGATTCACCCCTCCACTTT.

This clonotype is judged medium-sized. V gene TRBV6-2 or TRBV6-3 combines with J gene TRBJ2-3; D perhaps matches TRBD1 (5 bases). The CDR3 extends over 15 amino acids. The V end was cut by 2 bases, the J end by 4 bases, with 13 bases between. Looked up from germline, CDR1 is MNHEY and CDR2 is SVGEGT. CDR3 loop: CASSYVKTVSDTQYF. CDR3 nucleotide sequence: TGTGCCAGCAGTTACGTGAAGACAGTCTCAGATACGCAGTATTTT.

This clonotype showed up many times. The genes are TRBV7-2 and TRBJ2-6; 10 positions agree with TRBD1. CDR1 is SGHTA and CDR2 is FQGNSA in the germline V gene. The CDR3 runs to 17 residues. V trimming: 3 bases; J trimming: 2 bases; junction bases outside the gene matches: 4. DNA of the CDR3: TGTGCCAGCAGCTTGACCGGGACAGGGGCTGGGGCCAACGTCCTGACTTTC. Amino acid sequence: CASSLTGTGAGANVLTF.

This clonotype was counted at least ten times. This sequence joins TRBV7-8 and TRBJ2-7, with 11 bases identical to TRBD2. The CDR3 extends over 19 amino acids. Looked up from germline, CDR1 is SGHVS and CDR2 is FQNEAQ. J lost 3 bases, V lost 3 bases, and 16 bases had no gene match. DNA of the CDR3: TGTGCCAGCAGCTTGTTTGTCTCCCGGACTAGCGGGCTAGACTACGAGCAGTACTTC. Translation gives CASSLFVSRTSGLDYEQYF.

Many counts were recorded for this clonotype. V is TRBV4-2 and J is TRBJ2-1; D is unclear. CDR3 length: 15 residues. Germline lookup yields CDR1 LGHNA and CDR2 YNFKEQ. The germline V and J ends were trimmed by 2 bases and 5 bases, with 13 bases remaining between them. CDR3: CASSQPERFHNEQFF. As DNA, the CDR3 is TGTGCCAGCAGCCAACCCGAAAGGTTCCACAATGAGCAGTTCTTC.

In its sample, this clonotype was seen many times. The chain joins TRBV2 to TRBJ1-3; D not certain. There are 15 residues in the CDR3. The V end lost 3 bases, the J end lost 0 bases, and 9 bases lay between the germline ends. Germline V gene lookup returns CDR1 SNHLY and CDR2 FYNNEI. The DNA of the CDR3 is TGTGCCAGCAGTGATTCGGTATTCTCTGGAAACACCATATATTTT. This sequence encodes CASSDSVFSGNTIYF.

This clonotype was seen at least ten times. This chain connects TRBV7-2 to TRBJ1-4; D remains unclear. With 1 base removed from V and 2 bases from J, the gap between germline ends came to 5 bases. This CDR3 is built from 14 residues. Germline loops: CDR1 SGHTA, CDR2 FQGNSA. The CDR3 reads CASSLGFTNEKLFF. CDR3 coding DNA: TGTGCCAGCAGCTTAGGGTTTACTAATGAAAAACTGTTTTTT.

In its sample, this clonotype was seen many times. The rearrangement uses TRBV20-1 and TRBJ2-1, with 10 bases aligning to TRBD2. Trimming at V came to 1 base and at J to 6 bases, leaving 6 bases not matched to a gene. The CDR3 runs to 15 residues. CDR1 DFQATT and CDR2 SNEGSKA come from the germline V gene (reference sequence). The CDR3 spells CSARVERGGLNEQFF. In nucleotides, the CDR3 is TGCAGTGCTAGAGTTGAGCGGGGGGGCCTCAATGAGCAGTTCTTC.

In this sample, this clonotype turned up many times. The rearrangement links TRBV27 to TRBJ1-2; 9 bases map to TRBD1. Per the germline V gene, CDR1 is MNHEY and CDR2 is SMNVEV (reference sequence). Trimming took 5 bases from V and 8 from J; bases not matched to a gene: 6. The CDR3 is 13 amino acids. The CDR3 loop is CASSPRTGEGYTF. CDR3 DNA sequence: TGTGCCAGCAGTCCGAGGACAGGGGAAGGCTACACCTTC.